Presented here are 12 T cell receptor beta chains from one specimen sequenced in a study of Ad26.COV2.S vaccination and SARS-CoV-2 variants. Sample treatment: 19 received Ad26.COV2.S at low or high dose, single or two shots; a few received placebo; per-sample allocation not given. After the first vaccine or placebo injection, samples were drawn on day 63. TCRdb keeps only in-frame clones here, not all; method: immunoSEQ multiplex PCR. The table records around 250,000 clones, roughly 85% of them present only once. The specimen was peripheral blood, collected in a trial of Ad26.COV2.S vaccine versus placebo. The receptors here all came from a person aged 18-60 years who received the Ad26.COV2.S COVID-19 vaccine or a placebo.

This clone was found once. Here the CDR3 reads CASSAAPQGGSGELFF. CDR3 DNA sequence: TGTGCCAGCAGCGCCGCGCCACAGGGCGGTAGCGGGGAGCTGTTTTTT. The J gene is TRBJ2-2, the V gene TRBV7-3; a possible D gene is TRBD1 (6 bases). Germline-derived CDR1 and CDR2 are SGHTA and FQGTGA. This CDR3 region has 16 residues. Between the trimmed V and J ends, which lost 5 bases and 7 bases, there was a span of 20 bases.

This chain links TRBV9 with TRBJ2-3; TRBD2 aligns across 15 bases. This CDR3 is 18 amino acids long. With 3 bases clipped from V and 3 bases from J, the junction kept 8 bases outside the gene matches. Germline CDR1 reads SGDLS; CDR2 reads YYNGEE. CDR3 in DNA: TGTGCCAGCAGCGCCGGACTAGCGGGAGGGCCAGGGACAGATACGCAGTATTTT. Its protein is CASSAGLAGGPGTDTQYF.

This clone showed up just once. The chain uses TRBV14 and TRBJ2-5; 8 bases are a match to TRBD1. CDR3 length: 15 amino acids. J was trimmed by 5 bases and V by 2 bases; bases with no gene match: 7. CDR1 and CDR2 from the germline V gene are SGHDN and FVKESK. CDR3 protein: CASSQRQGAGETQYF. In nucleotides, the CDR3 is TGTGCCAGCAGCCAAAGGCAGGGGGCCGGGGAGACCCAGTACTTC.

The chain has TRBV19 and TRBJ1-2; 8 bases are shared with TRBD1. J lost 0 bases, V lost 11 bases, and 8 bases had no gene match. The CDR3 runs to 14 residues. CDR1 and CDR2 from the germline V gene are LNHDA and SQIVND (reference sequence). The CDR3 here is CASGQGLANYGYTF. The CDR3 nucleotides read TGTGCCTCCGGACAGGGCCTAGCTAACTATGGCTACACCTTC.

CDR3 protein: CASSHPGAGGNQPQHF. The CDR3, as DNA: TGTGCCAGTTCCCACCCAGGGGCGGGGGGCAATCAGCCCCAGCATTTT. This chain links TRBV19 with TRBJ1-5, with a weak D call TRBD1 (6 bases). The germline gives CDR1 LNHDA, CDR2 SQIVND (reference sequence). The CDR3 is made up of 16 amino acids. Trimming left V 8 bases short and J 2 bases short, with 19 bases between. The complete variable domain, with remaining parts taken from reference TRBV19 and TRBJ1-5, reads DGGITQSPKYLFRKEGQNVTLSCEQNLNHDAMYWYRQDPGQGLRLIYYSQIVNDFQKGDIAEGYSVSREKKESFPLTVTSAQKNPTAFYLCASSHPGAGGNQPQHFGDGTRLSIL.

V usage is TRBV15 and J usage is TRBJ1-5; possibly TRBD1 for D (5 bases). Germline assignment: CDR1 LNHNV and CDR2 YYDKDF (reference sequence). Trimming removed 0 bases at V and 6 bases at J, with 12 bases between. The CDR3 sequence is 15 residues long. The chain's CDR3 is CATSRDFRVGQPQHF. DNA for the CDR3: TGTGCCACCAGCAGAGATTTCAGGGTGGGTCAGCCCCAGCATTTT.

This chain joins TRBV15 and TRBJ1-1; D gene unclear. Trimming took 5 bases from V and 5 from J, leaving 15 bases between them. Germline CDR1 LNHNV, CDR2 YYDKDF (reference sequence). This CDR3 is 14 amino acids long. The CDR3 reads CATSVPVLGTEAFF. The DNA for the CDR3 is TGTGCCACCAGCGTCCCGGTGTTGGGGACTGAAGCTTTCTTT. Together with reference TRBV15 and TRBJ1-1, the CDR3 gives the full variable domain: DAMVIQNPRYQVTQFGKPVTLSCSQTLNHNVMYWYQQKSSQAPKLLFHYYDKDFNNEADTPDNFQSRRPNTSFCFLDIRSPGLGDTAMYLCATSVPVLGTEAFFGQGTRLTVV.

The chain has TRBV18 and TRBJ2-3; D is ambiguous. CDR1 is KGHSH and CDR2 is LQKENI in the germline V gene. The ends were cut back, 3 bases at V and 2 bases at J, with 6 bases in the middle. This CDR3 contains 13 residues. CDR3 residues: CASSPVPTDTQYF. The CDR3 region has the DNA TGTGCCAGCTCACCGGTACCCACAGATACGCAGTATTTT.

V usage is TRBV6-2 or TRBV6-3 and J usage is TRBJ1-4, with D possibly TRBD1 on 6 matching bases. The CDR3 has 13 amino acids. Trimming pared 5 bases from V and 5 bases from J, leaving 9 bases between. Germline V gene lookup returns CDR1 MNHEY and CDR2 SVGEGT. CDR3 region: CASSRDRNEKLFF. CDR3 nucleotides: TGTGCCAGCAGTCGAGACAGGAATGAAAAACTGTTTTTT.

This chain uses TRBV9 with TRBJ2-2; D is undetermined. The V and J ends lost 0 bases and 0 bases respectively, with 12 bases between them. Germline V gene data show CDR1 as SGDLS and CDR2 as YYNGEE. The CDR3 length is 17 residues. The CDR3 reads CASSVDLWASNTGELFF. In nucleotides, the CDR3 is TGTGCCAGCAGCGTAGATTTGTGGGCCTCGAACACCGGGGAGCTGTTTTTT.

The CDR3 sequence is CASSQDRRFSPGEEQYF. The DNA for the CDR3 is TGTGCCAGCAGCCAAGATCGTCGGTTCTCCCCTGGGGAGGAGCAGTACTTC. This chain joins TRBV3-1 (or the pseudogene TRBV3-2) and TRBJ2-7; D is perhaps TRBD2 (5 bases). CDR3 length: 17 residues. Germline CDR1 is LGHDT and CDR2 is YNNKEL (reference sequence). V was clipped by 0 bases and J by 7 bases, with 22 bases between them.

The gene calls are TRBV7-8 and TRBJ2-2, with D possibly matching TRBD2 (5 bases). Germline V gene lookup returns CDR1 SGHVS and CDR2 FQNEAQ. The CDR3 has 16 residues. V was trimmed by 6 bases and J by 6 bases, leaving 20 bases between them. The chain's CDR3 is CASSHKTGFAPGELFF. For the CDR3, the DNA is TGTGCCAGCAGTCATAAAACGGGATTCGCACCCGGGGAGCTGTTTTTT. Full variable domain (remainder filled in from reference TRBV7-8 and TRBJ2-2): GAGVSQSPRYKVAKRGQDVALRCDPISGHVSLFWYQQALGQGPEFLTYFQNEAQLDKSGLPSDRFFAERPEGSVSTLKIQRTQQEDSAVYLCASSHKTGFAPGELFFGEGSRLTVL.